What follows describes a single T cell receptor beta chain. This entry is derived from a study of blood T cell repertoires in COVID-19. At the level of the study: Sites across the United States, Italy and Spain contributed samples from acute and convalescent COVID-19. Nucleic acid was either cDNA or gDNA, and it came from T cells, B-cell-depleted T cells, or PBMCs.

Under the authors' procedure: Amplifying reference gene primers gave estimates of nucleated cell counts. Data came from immunoSEQ multiplex PCR; TCRdb stores just in-frame clones and leaves some out. The DNA gave D and trimming, while V, J and clone size come from that table. Found here are approximately 240,000 clones, about 80% of them singletons; the top ten hold roughly 2.4%. The CDR3 extends over 13 amino acids. Trimming cost V 3 bases and J 5 bases, with 10 bases left between them. CDR1 and CDR2 from the germline V gene are GTSNPN and SVGIG (reference sequence). The chain recombines TRBV30 with TRBJ1-4, with a weak D call TRBD1 (6 bases). The sequencing sample was made of peripheral blood. The TCR originated in a woman aged 55-70 years with acute or convalescent COVID-19. CDR3 amino acids: CAWSAGANEKLFF. The CDR3, as DNA: TGTGCCTGGAGCGCAGGGGCGAATGAAAAACTGTTTTTT.